Below are 20 T cell receptor beta chains sequenced from a single sample in a study of blood T cell repertoires in COVID-19. Generated by immunoSEQ multiplex PCR, the TCRdb table keeps only in-frame clones and is missing some. The repertoire holds 97,000 or so clones, just over 90% seen once, with 1.5% to 2% in the top ten. Sequencing was carried out using peripheral blood. These receptors were taken from a man aged 55 to 70 with acute or convalescent COVID-19.

The chain couples TRBV5-5 to TRBJ1-5; D uncertain. The CDR3 spans 15 residues. CDR1 is SGHKS, CDR2 YYEKEE, per germline (reference sequence). V lost 2 bases and J lost 0, with 9 bases in between. CDR3 amino acids: CASSFTGNSNQPQHF. Here the CDR3 DNA reads TGTGCCAGCAGCTTTACGGGAAATAGCAATCAGCCCCAGCATTTT.

The chain couples TRBV20-1 to TRBJ1-2, with TRBD1 as a possible D gene (5 bases). The V end was cut by 6 bases, the J end by 7 bases, with 12 bases between. Germline V lookup: CDR1 DFQATT, CDR2 SNEGSKA (reference sequence). The CDR3 consists of 11 residues. Written as DNA, the CDR3 is TGCAGTGCCTCGACAGATACTGGCTACACCTTC. It codes for CSASTDTGYTF.

The chain couples TRBV6-4 to TRBJ2-3, with D possibly TRBD1 on 5 matching bases. From germline, CDR1 is MRHNA and CDR2 SNTAGT. Trimming removed 3 bases at V and 1 base at J, with 8 bases between. The CDR3 covers 14 residues. The CDR3 region has the DNA TGTGCCAGCAGTGAGCAGGGTGGCACAGATACGCAGTATTTT. This sequence encodes CASSEQGGTDTQYF.

V gene TRBV5-1 combines with J gene TRBJ1-4, with TRBD1 identical over 8 bases. The CDR3 sequence is 15 residues long. CDR1 and CDR2 (germline): SGHRS, YFSETQ. The V and J ends lost 5 bases and 4 bases, in that order; junction bases with no gene match: 7. CDR3 residues: CASSPGGVGNEKLFF. The CDR3 DNA reads as TGCGCCAGCAGTCCAGGGGGCGTTGGTAATGAAAAACTGTTTTTT.

This chain uses TRBV23-1 with TRBJ1-1; possibly TRBD1 for D (5 bases). TRBV23-1 is annotated as an ORF whose role is uncertain. V shed 2 bases and J shed 9 bases, with 13 bases lying between them. CDR3 size: 13 residues. The CDR3 reads CASSQGGGTQAFF. In DNA form, the CDR3 reads TGCGCCAGCAGTCAAGGGGGAGGGACTCAAGCTTTCTTT.

The chain employs TRBV11-3 and TRBJ1-1; D perhaps matches TRBD1 (5 bases). V was shortened by 5 bases and J by 4 bases, with 11 bases between the two germline ends. This CDR3 comprises 13 residues. Germline V lookup: CDR1 SGHNT, CDR2 YENEEA. The CDR3 here is CASSPRVGTEAFF. CDR3 DNA: TGTGCCAGCAGCCCCAGGGTAGGCACTGAAGCTTTCTTT.

The chain combines TRBV7-9 with TRBJ1-1; perhaps TRBD1 as D (5 bases). With 5 bases removed from V and 4 bases from J, the gap between germline ends came to 11 bases. The germline V gene has CDR1 SEHNR and CDR2 FQNEAQ (reference sequence). The CDR3 has 13 amino acids. The CDR3, as DNA: TGTGCCAGCAGCACTTTTCAGGGCACTGAAGCTTTCTTT. Residues: CASSTFQGTEAFF.

The chain combines TRBV5-1 with TRBJ1-1; TRBD1 matches at 8 bases. The CDR3 is 15 amino acids. The trim removed 4 bases at V and 6 bases at J, leaving 11 bases unmatched. Germline V gene sequence: CDR1 SGHRS, CDR2 YFSETQ. The CDR3 sequence is CASSPQGAPRAEAFF. The CDR3 DNA is TGCGCCAGCAGCCCGCAGGGGGCCCCCAGGGCTGAAGCTTTCTTT.

In DNA form, the CDR3 reads TGTGCCAGCAGCCACGACAGGGGGAACTATGGCTACACCTTC. Encoded protein: CASSHDRGNYGYTF. The chain links TRBV7-9 to TRBJ1-2; the match to TRBD1 covers 9 bases. Germline V gene lookup returns CDR1 SEHNR and CDR2 FQNEAQ (reference sequence). This CDR3 has 14 amino acids. With V trimmed by 5 bases and J by 2 bases, 3 bases remained unmatched.

V gene TRBV3-1 (or the pseudogene TRBV3-2) combines with J gene TRBJ1-5; 8 bases line up with TRBD1. Trimming removed 5 bases from V and 2 bases from J; junction bases left unmatched: 2. Germline V gene sequence: CDR1 LGHDT, CDR2 YNNKEL (reference sequence). The CDR3 totals 14 residues. CDR3 protein: CASSEGQGNQPQHF. CDR3 nucleotides: TGTGCCAGCAGCGAGGGACAGGGCAATCAGCCCCAGCATTTT.

The gene calls are TRBV3-1 (or the pseudogene TRBV3-2) and TRBJ2-5; 13 bases are a match to TRBD2. This CDR3 contains 15 residues. Trimming took 4 bases from V and 3 from J; bases not matched to a gene: 2. Looked up from germline, CDR1 is LGHDT and CDR2 is YNNKEL (reference sequence). The CDR3 sequence: CASSRTSGGEETQYF. DNA for the CDR3: TGTGCCAGCAGCCGGACTAGCGGGGGCGAAGAGACCCAGTACTTC.

This sequence joins TRBV7-2 and TRBJ2-5; tentatively, D is TRBD2 (6 bases). Germline V gene sequence: CDR1 SGHTA, CDR2 FQGNSA. The CDR3 spans 14 residues. V was clipped by 5 bases and J by 5 bases, with 15 bases between them. The CDR3 spells CASSRRGRGETQYF. CDR3 coding DNA: TGTGCCAGCAGCCGGAGGGGCCGGGGGGAGACCCAGTACTTC.

The chain has TRBV10-3 and TRBJ1-1, with 12 nucleotides matching TRBD1. From germline, CDR1 is ENHRY and CDR2 SYGVKD. CDR3 size: 15 residues. V shed 5 bases, J shed 5 bases, and the junction held 6 bases outside the gene matches. The CDR3 bases are TGTGCCATCAGTCAGGGACAGGGGGCACGTACTGAAGCTTTCTTT. Translating it yields CAISQGQGARTEAFF.

The chain employs TRBV5-1 and TRBJ1-3; 8 nucleotides agree with TRBD1. The V segment lost 3 bases and the J segment 0 bases; nucleotides outside the gene matches: 2. CDR1 and CDR2 from the germline V gene are SGHRS and YFSETQ. CDR3 length: 15 residues. CDR3 nucleotide sequence: TGCGCCAGCAGCTCGGACAGGGCCTCTGGAAACACCATATATTTT. Amino acids: CASSSDRASGNTIYF.

The genes are TRBV2 and TRBJ1-5; 8 bases agree with TRBD1. J lost 4 bases, V lost 8 bases, and 4 bases had no gene match. CDR3 length equals 13 residues. Per germline, CDR1 SNHLY and CDR2 FYNNEI. CDR3 sequence: CASGWTGNQPQHF. The CDR3, as DNA: TGTGCCAGCGGGTGGACAGGGAATCAGCCCCAGCATTTT.

This clone was observed a single time. This chain links TRBV4-2 with TRBJ2-6; D is possibly TRBD1 (6 bases). The germline V and J ends were trimmed by 0 bases and 1 base, with 13 bases remaining between them. In germline, CDR1 is LGHNA, CDR2 YNFKEQ. CDR3 length: 18 amino acids. This chain's CDR3 is CASSQEQGLRSGANVLTF. The CDR3 DNA sequence: TGTGCCAGCAGCCAAGAGCAGGGGTTAAGGTCTGGGGCCAACGTCCTGACTTTC.

CDR3 sequence: CASSPRQQKSTNEKLFF. The CDR3 bases are TGTGCCAGCTCACCACGGCAACAGAAATCAACTAATGAAAAACTGTTTTTT. V and J are TRBV18 and TRBJ1-4; D is unresolved. Per germline, CDR1 KGHSH and CDR2 LQKENI. This CDR3 contains 17 residues. The V and J ends lost 1 base and 0 bases respectively, with 12 bases between them. The entire variable domain, with the rest obtained from reference TRBV18 and TRBJ1-4, is as follows: NAGVMQNPRHLVRRRGQEARLRCSPMKGHSHVYWYRQLPEEGLKFMVYLQKENIIDESGMPKERFSAEFPKEGPSILRIQQVVRGDSAAYFCASSPRQQKSTNEKLFFGSGTQLSVL.

The chain is built from TRBV7-6 and TRBJ1-6; 7 positions agree with TRBD1. V trimming: 0 bases; J trimming: 5 bases; junction bases outside the gene matches: 7. Per germline, CDR1 SGHVS and CDR2 FNYEAQ. This CDR3 is 17 amino acids long. This chain's CDR3 is CASSLAPGQLNNSPLHF. The CDR3 region has the DNA TGTGCCAGCAGCTTAGCCCCGGGACAGCTAAATAATTCACCCCTCCACTTT.

The DNA of the CDR3 is TGCGCCAGCAGCCCGGAGGCCCAGCTTAATGAAAAACTGTTTTTT. This encodes CASSPEAQLNEKLFF. This sequence joins TRBV5-1 and TRBJ1-4, with no clear D. Germline V gives CDR1 SGHRS, CDR2 YFSETQ. The CDR3 spans 15 residues. Trimming left V 4 bases short and J 4 bases short, with 14 bases between.

J is TRBJ2-2 and V is TRBV25-1, with 7 bases aligning to TRBD1. V gave up 2 bases and J gave up 1 base; unmatched junction bases: 4. The germline V gene encodes CDR1 MGHDK and CDR2 SYGVNS. The CDR3 covers 16 residues. CDR3: CASSEKQGWNTGELFF. CDR3 DNA sequence: TGTGCCAGCAGTGAAAAACAGGGGTGGAACACCGGGGAGCTGTTTTTT. Filled out from reference TRBV25-1 and TRBJ2-2, the complete variable domain reads EADIYQTPRYLVIGTGKKITLECSQTMGHDKMYWYQQDPGMELHLIHYSYGVNSTEKGDLSSESTVSRIRTEHFPLTLESARPSHTSQYLCASSEKQGWNTGELFFGEGSRLTVL.